Given below is one TCR beta chain in context. Its antigen is not identified. This specimen comes from a study of cytomegalovirus exposure and HLA in healthy donors. Study-wide results and limits: According to the study, roughly 180 TCR beta chains were cytomegalovirus-associated. A later analysis found common viral pathogens apparently linked to several of the most significant clusters. Earlier findings revealed that most TCR beta V segments proved productive either about 87% or about 30% of the time.

Trimming cost V 5 bases and J 4 bases; bases outside gene matches: 10. This CDR3 is built from 17 residues. Looked up from germline, CDR1 is SGHTA and CDR2 is FQGNSA. PCR involved 60 Vbeta and 13 Jbeta primers. Clones were read by immunoSEQ multiplex PCR, and TCRdb kept only the in-frame ones, dropping some. This table lists 65,000 to 85,000 clones. The material sequenced was PBMCs. The chain links TRBV7-2 to TRBJ2-3, with 12 bases matching TRBD2. This receptor was identified in a female donor in good health and CMV-seropositive. CDR3 residues: CASSRAPLAGGADTQYF. The CDR3 region has the DNA TGTGCCAGCAGCCGGGCCCCACTAGCGGGGGGCGCAGATACGCAGTATTTT.